This TCR beta chain was sequenced in a study of blood T cell repertoires in COVID-19. Clones were sequenced by immunoSEQ multiplex PCR, and TCRdb holds only the in-frame ones, with some missing. The sample includes 450,000 or so clones, around 90% of them seen just once. The CDR3 extends over 14 amino acids. The V and J ends lost 2 bases and 1 base, in that order; junction bases with no gene match: 0. The V gene's germline CDR1 is MDHEN and CDR2 SYDVKM. The sequencing sample was made of peripheral blood. V is TRBV28 and J is TRBJ2-5; 8 positions agree with TRBD2. The TCR comes from a man aged 18 to 35 with COVID-19, enrolled during active disease. CDR3 nucleotide sequence: TGTGCCAGCAGTTTAGCGGGGGGCCAAGAGACCCAGTACTTC. Translated, it gives CASSLAGGQETQYF.